The rows below give T cell receptor beta chains drawn from one sample of a study of shared clonotypes between healthy human individuals. Sequencing was performed with immunoSEQ multiplex PCR; in TCRdb, only in-frame clones are kept and a portion is missing. The profile shows about 510,000 clones, around 79% of them singletons. The specimen sequenced was PBMCs. These TCRs come from a woman aged 35 to 49 in good health. Some clones in this sample may be carry-over from other donors' samples. Both conserved end residues are part of each CDR3. The order of the fields is clone size, D gene, J gene, V gene, CDR3 protein, CDR3 DNA. The D gene is left open where the match is weak. Only some rows state a clone size, as once, few, many or a class for expanded clones.

abundance: NA; d_gene: NA; j_gene: TRBJ2-3; v_gene: TRBV27; CDR3aa: CASSLVVASGTQYF; CDR3nt: TGTGCCAGCAGTTTGGTGGTAGCTTCGGGTACGCAGTATTTT
abundance: few; d_gene: NA; j_gene: TRBJ2-5; v_gene: TRBV9; CDR3aa: CASSEGGGNQETQYF; CDR3nt: TGTGCCAGCAGCGAGGGGGGAGGTAATCAAGAGACCCAGTACTTC
abundance: few; d_gene: TRBD2; j_gene: TRBJ2-1; v_gene: TRBV7-2; CDR3aa: CASSLGAGGLNEQFF; CDR3nt: TGTGCCAGCAGCTTAGGGGCGGGAGGGCTCAATGAGCAGTTCTTC
abundance: NA; d_gene: NA; j_gene: TRBJ2-7; v_gene: TRBV7-9; CDR3aa: CASSPYRDGSYEQYF; CDR3nt: TGTGCCAGCAGCCCCTACCGGGACGGCTCCTACGAGCAGTACTTC
abundance: NA; d_gene: NA; j_gene: TRBJ1-2; v_gene: TRBV29-1; CDR3aa: CSVEMASSNYGYTF; CDR3nt: TGCAGCGTTGAAATGGCGTCCTCTAACTATGGCTACACCTTC
abundance: NA; d_gene: TRBD2; j_gene: TRBJ2-1; v_gene: TRBV7-3; CDR3aa: CASSLGGREYNEQFF; CDR3nt: TGTGCCAGCAGCTTAGGCGGGAGGGAGTACAATGAGCAGTTCTTC
abundance: NA; d_gene: NA; j_gene: TRBJ2-6; v_gene: TRBV4-3; CDR3aa: CASSQDNPALRSGANVLTF; CDR3nt: TGCGCCAGCAGCCAAGATAATCCAGCGCTGAGGTCTGGGGCCAACGTCCTGACTTTC
abundance: NA; d_gene: TRBD1; j_gene: TRBJ2-2; v_gene: TRBV28; CDR3aa: CASSLWTGADTGELFF; CDR3nt: TGTGCCAGCAGTCTTTGGACAGGCGCTGACACCGGGGAGCTGTTTTTT
abundance: NA; d_gene: TRBD1; j_gene: TRBJ2-1; v_gene: TRBV4-1; CDR3aa: CASSSPPRDRYNEQFF; CDR3nt: TGCGCCAGCAGTTCTCCCCCTCGGGACAGGTACAATGAGCAGTTCTTC
abundance: once; d_gene: NA; j_gene: TRBJ2-3; v_gene: TRBV28; CDR3aa: CASSSGGDTQYF; CDR3nt: TGTGCCAGCAGTTCCGGTGGGGATACGCAGTATTTT
abundance: NA; d_gene: NA; j_gene: TRBJ2-6; v_gene: TRBV7-9; CDR3aa: CASMRQGANVLTF; CDR3nt: TGTGCCAGCATGCGTCAGGGGGCCAACGTCCTGACTTTC
abundance: NA; d_gene: TRBD2; j_gene: TRBJ2-3; v_gene: TRBV7-2; CDR3aa: CASSPAGGHGDTQYF; CDR3nt: TGTGCCAGCAGCCCAGCGGGAGGGCATGGAGATACGCAGTATTTT
abundance: NA; d_gene: TRBD1; j_gene: TRBJ2-2; v_gene: TRBV9; CDR3aa: CASSVAGTGVTGELFF; CDR3nt: TGTGCCAGCAGCGTAGCTGGGACAGGGGTCACCGGGGAGCTGTTTTTT
abundance: NA; d_gene: NA; j_gene: TRBJ1-2; v_gene: TRBV20-1; CDR3aa: CSARDGYGYTF; CDR3nt: TGCAGTGCTAGAGACGGGTATGGCTACACCTTC
abundance: NA; d_gene: NA; j_gene: TRBJ2-2; v_gene: TRBV4-1; CDR3aa: CASSQEPLTGELFF; CDR3nt: TGCGCCAGCAGCCAAGAACCTTTGACCGGGGAGCTGTTTTTT
abundance: NA; d_gene: NA; j_gene: TRBJ2-7; v_gene: TRBV27; CDR3aa: CASSPGRGVLREQYF; CDR3nt: TGTGCCAGCAGCCCCGGGCGGGGAGTCCTACGGGAGCAGTACTTC
abundance: NA; d_gene: TRBD1; j_gene: TRBJ2-5; v_gene: TRBV18; CDR3aa: CASSPRTGLETQYF; CDR3nt: TGTGCCAGCTCACCACGGACAGGGTTGGAGACCCAGTACTTC